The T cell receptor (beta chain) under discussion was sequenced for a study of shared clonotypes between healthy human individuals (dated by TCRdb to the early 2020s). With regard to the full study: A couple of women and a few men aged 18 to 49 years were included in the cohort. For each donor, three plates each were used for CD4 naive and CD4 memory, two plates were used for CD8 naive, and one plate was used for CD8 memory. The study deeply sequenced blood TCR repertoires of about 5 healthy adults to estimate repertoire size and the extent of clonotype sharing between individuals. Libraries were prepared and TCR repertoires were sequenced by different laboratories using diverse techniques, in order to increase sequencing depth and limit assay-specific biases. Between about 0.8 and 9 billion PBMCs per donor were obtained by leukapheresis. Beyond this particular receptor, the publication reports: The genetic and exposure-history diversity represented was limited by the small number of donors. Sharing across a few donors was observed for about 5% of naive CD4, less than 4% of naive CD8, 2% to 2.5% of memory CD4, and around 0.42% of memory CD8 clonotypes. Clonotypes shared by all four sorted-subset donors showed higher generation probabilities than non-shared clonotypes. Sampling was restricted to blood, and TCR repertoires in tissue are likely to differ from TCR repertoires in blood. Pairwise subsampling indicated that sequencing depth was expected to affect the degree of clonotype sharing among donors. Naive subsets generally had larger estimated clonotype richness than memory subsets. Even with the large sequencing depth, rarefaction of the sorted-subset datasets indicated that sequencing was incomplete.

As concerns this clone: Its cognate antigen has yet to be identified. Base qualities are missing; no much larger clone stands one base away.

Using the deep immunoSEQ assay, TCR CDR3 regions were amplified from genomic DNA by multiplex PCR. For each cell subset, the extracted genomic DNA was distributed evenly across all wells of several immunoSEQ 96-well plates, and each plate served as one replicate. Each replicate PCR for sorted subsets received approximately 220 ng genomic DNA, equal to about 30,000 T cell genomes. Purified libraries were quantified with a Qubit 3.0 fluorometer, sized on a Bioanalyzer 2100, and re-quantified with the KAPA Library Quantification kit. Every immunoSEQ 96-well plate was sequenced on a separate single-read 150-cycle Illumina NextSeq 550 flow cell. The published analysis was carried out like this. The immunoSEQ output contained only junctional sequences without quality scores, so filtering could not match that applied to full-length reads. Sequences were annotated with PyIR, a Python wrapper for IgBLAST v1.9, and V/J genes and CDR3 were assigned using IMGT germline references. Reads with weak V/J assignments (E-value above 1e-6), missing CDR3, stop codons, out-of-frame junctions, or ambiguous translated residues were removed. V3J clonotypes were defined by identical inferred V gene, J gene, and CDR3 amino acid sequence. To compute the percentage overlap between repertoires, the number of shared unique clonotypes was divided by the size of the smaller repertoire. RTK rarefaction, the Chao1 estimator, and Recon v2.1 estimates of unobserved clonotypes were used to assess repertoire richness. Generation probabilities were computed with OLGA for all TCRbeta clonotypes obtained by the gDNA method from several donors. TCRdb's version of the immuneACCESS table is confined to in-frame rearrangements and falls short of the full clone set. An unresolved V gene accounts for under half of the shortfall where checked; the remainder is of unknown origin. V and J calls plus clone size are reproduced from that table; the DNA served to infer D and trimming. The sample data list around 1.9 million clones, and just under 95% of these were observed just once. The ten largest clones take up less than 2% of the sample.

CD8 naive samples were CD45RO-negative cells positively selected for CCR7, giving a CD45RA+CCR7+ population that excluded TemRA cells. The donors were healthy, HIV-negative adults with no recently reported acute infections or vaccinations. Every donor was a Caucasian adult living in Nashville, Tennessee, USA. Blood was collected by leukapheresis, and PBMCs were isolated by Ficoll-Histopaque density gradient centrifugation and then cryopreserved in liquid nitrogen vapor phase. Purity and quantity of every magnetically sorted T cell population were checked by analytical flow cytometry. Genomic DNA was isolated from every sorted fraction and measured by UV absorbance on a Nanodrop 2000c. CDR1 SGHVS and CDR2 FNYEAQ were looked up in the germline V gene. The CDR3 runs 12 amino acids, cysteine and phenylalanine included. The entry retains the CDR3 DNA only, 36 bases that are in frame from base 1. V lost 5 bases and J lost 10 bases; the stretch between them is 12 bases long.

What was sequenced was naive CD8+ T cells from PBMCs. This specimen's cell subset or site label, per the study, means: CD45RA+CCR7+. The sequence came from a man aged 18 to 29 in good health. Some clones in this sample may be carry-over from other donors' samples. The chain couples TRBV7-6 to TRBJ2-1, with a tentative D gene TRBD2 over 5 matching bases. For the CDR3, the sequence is CASSVDFREQFF. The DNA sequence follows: TGTGCCAGCAGCGTGGACTTCCGAGAGCAGTTCTTC.